The 17 T cell receptor beta chains listed next were all sequenced from one sample in a study of cytomegalovirus exposure and HLA in healthy donors. Only in-frame clones appear in the TCRdb table, and some are missing; sequencing was by immunoSEQ multiplex PCR. The sample includes more than 95,000 clones, approximately 88% of them seen just once. The material sequenced was PBMCs. The receptors derive from a man aged 18 to 30 in good health and CMV-seronegative.

Only one count was recorded for this clone. The J gene is TRBJ1-2, the V gene TRBV5-6, with D perhaps matching TRBD1 (5 bases). Trimming shortened V by 1 base and J by 8 bases, and 15 bases separated the two germline ends. The length of the CDR3 is 14 residues. The germline V gene encodes CDR1 SGHDT and CDR2 YYEEEE. The CDR3 loop reads CASSLYQGAKGYTF. CDR3 DNA: TGTGCCAGCAGCTTGTATCAGGGCGCGAAGGGCTACACCTTC. The whole variable domain, remainder taken from reference TRBV5-6 and TRBJ1-2, is DAGVTQSPTHLIKTRGQQVTLRCSPKSGHDTVSWYQQALGQGPQFIFQYYEEEERQRGNFPDRFSGHQFPNYSSELNVNALLLGDSALYLCASSLYQGAKGYTFGSGTRLTVV.

The chain links TRBV9 to TRBJ2-2, with TRBD2 as a possible D gene (7 bases). Trimming stripped 5 bases from V and 4 bases from J, with 15 bases between. The V gene's germline CDR1 is SGDLS and CDR2 YYNGEE. This CDR3 comprises 15 residues. The DNA of the CDR3 is TGTGCCAGCAGTGCGGGGGCGGGATCCACCGGGGAGCTGTTTTTT. Its translation is CASSAGAGSTGELFF.

This chain uses TRBV27 with TRBJ2-7; D might be TRBD2 (6 bases). Deletions cut 3 bases from V and 0 bases from J, with 12 bases between. The V gene's germline CDR1 is MNHEY and CDR2 SMNVEV (reference sequence). The CDR3 runs to 15 residues. The CDR3 loop reads CASSFLGGSSYEQYF. Written as DNA, the CDR3 is TGTGCCAGCAGTTTTCTAGGAGGGAGCTCCTACGAGCAGTACTTC.

The chain employs TRBV5-4 and TRBJ2-5; weak D call: TRBD2 (6 bases). Germline loops: CDR1 SGHNT, CDR2 YYREEE (reference sequence). The CDR3 totals 13 residues. V was trimmed by 4 bases and J by 4 bases, leaving 11 bases between them. The CDR3 DNA sequence: TGTGCCAGCAGCCTCACAGCGGGAGAGACCCAGTACTTC. Translated: CASSLTAGETQYF.

The chain joins TRBV5-1 to TRBJ1-4; possibly TRBD1 for D (5 bases). The CDR3 is made up of 17 amino acids. In germline, CDR1 is SGHRS, CDR2 YFSETQ. The V end was cut by 4 bases, the J end by 8 bases, with 24 bases between. The CDR3: CASSTDSKRSSGEKLFF. Written as DNA, the CDR3 is TGCGCCAGCAGCACAGACAGCAAAAGATCGTCCGGGGAAAAACTGTTTTTT.

Remarks on this clone: Within the sample, other DNA sequences also encode this same CDR3. This chain connects TRBV28 to TRBJ2-7; D remains unclear. Germline lookup yields CDR1 MDHEN and CDR2 SYDVKM. The CDR3 loop spans 13 amino acids. Trimming took off 5 bases at V and 0 bases at J, with 8 bases between the two ends. The CDR3 reads CASSPRSSYEQYF. CDR3 nucleotides: TGTGCCAGCAGTCCGCGGTCCTCCTACGAGCAGTACTTC.

This chain joins TRBV7-2 and TRBJ2-7; TRBD2 matches 13 bases. CDR1 SGHTA and CDR2 FQGNSA come from the germline V gene. The CDR3 extends over 15 amino acids. J gave up 7 bases and V 2 bases, and 5 bases lay outside the gene matches. CDR3 nucleotide sequence: TGTGCCAGCAGCTTAAGGACTAGCGGGGGTGGGGAGCAGTACTTC. This gives the protein CASSLRTSGGGEQYF.

The chain joins TRBV19 to TRBJ1-2; D might be TRBD1 (5 bases). Deletions cut 8 bases from V and 2 bases from J, with 18 bases between. The CDR3 contains 15 residues. From germline, CDR1 is LNHDA and CDR2 SQIVND (reference sequence). The CDR3 DNA reads TGTGCCAGTCTACTGATGGACACTGCGAACTATGGCTACACCTTC. Protein: CASLLMDTANYGYTF.

J is TRBJ2-7 and V is TRBV28; the match to TRBD1 covers 7 bases. V gave up 3 bases and J gave up 0 bases; unmatched junction bases: 8. The CDR3 contains 16 residues. Germline CDR1 MDHEN, CDR2 SYDVKM. This chain's CDR3 is CASSFPDRAGSYEQYF. CDR3 DNA sequence: TGTGCCAGCAGTTTCCCTGACAGGGCGGGCTCCTACGAGCAGTACTTC.

V and J are TRBV4-1 and TRBJ2-1; 12 bases line up with TRBD2. The CDR3 contains 17 residues. Germline V gene lookup returns CDR1 MGHRA and CDR2 YSYEKL. J lost 7 bases, V lost 0 bases, and 7 bases had no gene match. The CDR3 region is CASSQDPSSGRVNEQFF. The CDR3 nucleotides read TGCGCCAGCAGCCAAGACCCCTCTAGCGGGAGGGTAAATGAGCAGTTCTTC.

The chain combines TRBV10-3 with TRBJ1-5; D perhaps matches TRBD1 (6 bases). The length of the CDR3 is 15 residues. Germline CDR1 reads ENHRY; CDR2 reads SYGVKD. With 3 bases removed from V and 7 bases from J, the gap between germline ends came to 16 bases. CDR3 nucleotide sequence: TGTGCCATCAGTGACTACAGGGACACTGAACAGCCCCAGCATTTT. As protein: CAISDYRDTEQPQHF.

This chain links TRBV6-5 with TRBJ1-1; no reliable D call. The germline CDR1 and CDR2 sequences are MNHEY and SVGAGI. The CDR3 covers 14 residues. Trimming removed 2 bases from V and 4 bases from J, with 11 bases in between. The chain's CDR3 is CASSYEGSPTEAFF. CDR3 coding DNA: TGTGCCAGCAGTTACGAGGGTAGTCCCACTGAAGCTTTCTTT.

The genes are TRBV6-5 and TRBJ2-3, with 7 bases identical to TRBD1. CDR3 length: 13 amino acids. The V segment lost 7 bases and the J segment 7 bases; nucleotides outside the gene matches: 8. CDR1 MNHEY and CDR2 SVGAGI come from the germline V gene. The CDR3 DNA reads TGTGCCAGCACCCTTTTAGGGGGCCATACGCAGTATTTT. Translation gives CASTLLGGHTQYF.

The J gene is TRBJ2-2, the V gene TRBV21-1; the D call TRBD1 from the table was never checked on the DNA. TRBV21-1 has pseudogene status. The CDR3 has 19 amino acids. CDR3 DNA sequence: TGTGCCAGCAGCTTGAAGGGACAGATGAAGCCCCACTTCCCCGGGGAGCTGTTTTTT. Translation gives CASSLKGQMKPHFPGELFF.

This chain links TRBV2 with TRBJ1-3; D is unresolved. The V and J ends lost 8 bases and 0 bases respectively, with 11 bases between them. The CDR3 runs 14 residues. Germline V gives CDR1 SNHLY, CDR2 FYNNEI. The CDR3 sequence: CASGGIISGNTIYF. The CDR3 DNA is TGTGCCAGCGGTGGTATTATCTCTGGAAACACCATATATTTT.

V usage is TRBV7-9 and J usage is TRBJ1-6; unclear D gene. The V gene's germline CDR1 is SEHNR and CDR2 FQNEAQ (reference sequence). Trimming left V 5 bases short and J 6 bases short, with 8 bases between. The CDR3 is made up of 13 amino acids. The CDR3 DNA is TGTGCCAGCAGCCGTGAGGCTAATTCACCCCTCCACTTT. Encoded protein: CASSREANSPLHF.

The chain joins TRBV7-2 to TRBJ2-7; 11 nucleotides align to TRBD1. The CDR3 has 16 amino acids. V was clipped by 1 base and J by 1 base; unmatched bases: 3. In germline, CDR1 is SGHTA, CDR2 FQGNSA. CDR3 nucleotides: TGTGCCAGCAGCTTAGGAGGACAGGGGGCATCCTACGAGCAGTACTTC. Protein sequence: CASSLGGQGASYEQYF.